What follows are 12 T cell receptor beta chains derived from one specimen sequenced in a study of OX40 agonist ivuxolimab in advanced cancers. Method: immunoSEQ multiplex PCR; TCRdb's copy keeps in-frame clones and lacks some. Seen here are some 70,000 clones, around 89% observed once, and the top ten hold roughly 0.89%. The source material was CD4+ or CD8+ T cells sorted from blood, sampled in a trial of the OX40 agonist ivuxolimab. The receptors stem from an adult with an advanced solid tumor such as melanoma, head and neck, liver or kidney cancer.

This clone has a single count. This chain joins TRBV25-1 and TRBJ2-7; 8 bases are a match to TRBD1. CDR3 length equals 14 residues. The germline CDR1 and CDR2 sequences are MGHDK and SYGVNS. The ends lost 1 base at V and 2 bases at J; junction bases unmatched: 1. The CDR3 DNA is TGTGCCAGCAGTGAATCGGACAGGGCCTACGAGCAGTACTTC. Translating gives CASSESDRAYEQYF.

The DNA of the CDR3 is TGCAGCGCCGGACCGTTCTCCTACGAGCAGTACTTC. This translates into CSAGPFSYEQYF. The V call is TRBV29-1, the J call TRBJ2-7, with unresolved D. CDR3 length equals 12 residues. Trimming pared 7 bases from V and 0 bases from J, leaving 10 bases between. The V gene's germline CDR1 is SQVTM and CDR2 ANQGSEA.

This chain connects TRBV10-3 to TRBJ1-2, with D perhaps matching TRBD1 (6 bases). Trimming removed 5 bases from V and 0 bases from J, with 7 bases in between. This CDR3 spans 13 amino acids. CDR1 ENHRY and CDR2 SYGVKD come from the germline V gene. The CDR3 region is CAISQGTNYGYTF. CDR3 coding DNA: TGTGCCATCAGTCAGGGGACTAACTATGGCTACACCTTC.

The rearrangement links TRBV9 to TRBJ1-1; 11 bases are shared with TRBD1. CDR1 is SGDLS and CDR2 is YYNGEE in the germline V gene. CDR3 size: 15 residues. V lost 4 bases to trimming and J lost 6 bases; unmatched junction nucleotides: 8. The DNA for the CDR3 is TGTGCCAGCAGCTTCGAAGGACAGGGGGCGTCTGAAGCTTTCTTT. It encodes CASSFEGQGASEAFF.

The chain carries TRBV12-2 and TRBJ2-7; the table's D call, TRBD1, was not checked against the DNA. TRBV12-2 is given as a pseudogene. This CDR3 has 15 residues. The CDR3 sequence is CASRSQEGASYEQYF. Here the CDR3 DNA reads TGTGCAAGTCGCTCCCAAGAGGGGGCCAGCTACGAGCAGTACTTC.

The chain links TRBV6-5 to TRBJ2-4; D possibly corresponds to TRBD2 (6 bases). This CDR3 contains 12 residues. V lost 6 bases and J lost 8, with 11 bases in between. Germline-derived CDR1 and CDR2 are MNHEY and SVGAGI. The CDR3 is CASSLSGDIQYF. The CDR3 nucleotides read TGTGCCAGCAGCCTATCGGGAGACATTCAGTACTTC.

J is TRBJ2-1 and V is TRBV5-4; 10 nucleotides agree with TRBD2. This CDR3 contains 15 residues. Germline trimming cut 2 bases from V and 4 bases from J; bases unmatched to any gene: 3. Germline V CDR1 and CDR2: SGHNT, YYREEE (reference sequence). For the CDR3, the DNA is TGTGCCAGCAGCTTCCCTAGCGGGAGATACAATGAGCAGTTCTTC. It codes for CASSFPSGRYNEQFF. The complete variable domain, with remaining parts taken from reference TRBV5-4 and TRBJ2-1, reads ETGVTQSPTHLIKTRGQQVTLRCSSQSGHNTVSWYQQALGQGPQFIFQYYREEENGRGNFPPRFSGLQFPNYSSELNVNALELDDSALYLCASSFPSGRYNEQFFGPGTRLTVL.

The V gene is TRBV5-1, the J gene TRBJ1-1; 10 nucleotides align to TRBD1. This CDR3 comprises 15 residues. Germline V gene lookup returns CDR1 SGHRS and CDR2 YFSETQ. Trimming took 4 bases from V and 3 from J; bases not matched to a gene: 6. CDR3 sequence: CASSRQGASDTEAFF. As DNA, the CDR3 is TGCGCCAGCAGCCGACAGGGGGCGTCGGACACTGAAGCTTTCTTT.

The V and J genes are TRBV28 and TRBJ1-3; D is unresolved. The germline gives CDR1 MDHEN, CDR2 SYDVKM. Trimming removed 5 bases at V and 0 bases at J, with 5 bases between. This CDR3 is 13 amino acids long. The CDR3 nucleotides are TGTGCCAGCAGTCCGAACTCTGGAAACACCATATATTTT. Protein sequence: CASSPNSGNTIYF.

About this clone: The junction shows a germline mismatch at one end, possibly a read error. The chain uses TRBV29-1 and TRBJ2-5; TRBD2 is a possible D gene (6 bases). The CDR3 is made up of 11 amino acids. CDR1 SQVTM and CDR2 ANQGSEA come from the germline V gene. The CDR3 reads CSVDYGGLPNF. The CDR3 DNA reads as TGCAGCGTTGACTATGGGGGACTTCCCAACTTC.

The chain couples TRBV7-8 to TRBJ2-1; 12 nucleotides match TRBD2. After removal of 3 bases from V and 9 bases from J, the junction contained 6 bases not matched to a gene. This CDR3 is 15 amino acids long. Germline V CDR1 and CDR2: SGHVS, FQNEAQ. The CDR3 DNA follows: TGTGCCAGCAGCTTGGGACTAGCGGGTTCCACTGAGCAGTTCTTC. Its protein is CASSLGLAGSTEQFF.

CDR3 sequence (DNA): TGTGCCAGTAAAAGACAGCAACAGAACACTGAAGCTTTCTTT. Translation gives CASKRQQQNTEAFF. V is TRBV19 and J is TRBJ1-1; D possibly corresponds to TRBD1 (5 bases). CDR3 length: 14 amino acids. The germline V gene encodes CDR1 LNHDA and CDR2 SQIVND (reference sequence). Between the trimmed V and J ends, which lost 7 bases and 1 base, there was a span of 13 bases.